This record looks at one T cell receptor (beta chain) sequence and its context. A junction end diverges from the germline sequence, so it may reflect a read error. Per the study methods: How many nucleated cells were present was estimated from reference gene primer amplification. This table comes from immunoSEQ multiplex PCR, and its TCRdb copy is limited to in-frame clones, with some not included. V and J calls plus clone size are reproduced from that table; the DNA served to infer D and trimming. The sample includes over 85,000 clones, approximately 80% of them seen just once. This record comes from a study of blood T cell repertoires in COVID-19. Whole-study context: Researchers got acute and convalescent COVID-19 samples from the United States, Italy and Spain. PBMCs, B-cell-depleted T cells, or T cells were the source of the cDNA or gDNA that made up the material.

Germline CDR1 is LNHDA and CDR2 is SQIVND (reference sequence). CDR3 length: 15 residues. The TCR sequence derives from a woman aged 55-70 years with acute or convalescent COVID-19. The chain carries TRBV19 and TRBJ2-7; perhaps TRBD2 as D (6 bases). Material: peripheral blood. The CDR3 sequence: CASSIDLGRTTQKWF. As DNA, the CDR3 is TGTGCCAGTAGTATAGATCTAGGGCGGACTACTCAAAAGTGGTTC.